This record looks at one T cell receptor (beta chain) sequence and its context. This specimen comes from a study of blood T cell repertoires in COVID-19. Germline CDR1 and CDR2: MNHEY and SMNVEV (reference sequence). This CDR3 comprises 14 residues. V was clipped by 4 bases and J by 1 base, with 8 bases between them. Study processing details: How many nucleated cells were present was estimated from reference gene primer amplification. Measured with immunoSEQ multiplex PCR; TCRdb has only the in-frame clones, and not every one. V, J and clone size derive from that table, while D and trimming were established from the DNA sequence. The profile shows about 670,000 clones, 75% to 90% of them singletons.

The sequenced material came from peripheral blood. The sequence was obtained from a woman aged 18-30 years with acute or convalescent COVID-19. This rearrangement joins TRBV27 to TRBJ1-3; D remains ambiguous. The CDR3 region is CASSSRGSGNTIYF. The CDR3 DNA sequence: TGTGCCAGCAGTTCCCGGGGTTCTGGAAACACCATATATTTT.